Given below is one T cell receptor beta chain in context. Its antigen remains unidentified. Germline V gives CDR1 SNHLY, CDR2 FYNNEI. Losses at the gene ends were 7 bases for V and 3 bases for J; bases not matched to a gene: 10. CDR3 size: 15 residues. These data come from a study of T cell responses to AZD1222 COVID-19 vaccine. Findings of the study overall: Just a handful of AZD1222 recipients tested seropositive at baseline. Vaccine-associated CD4 TCRs ranged over spike, dominating at 160-218 and 743-854.

Generated by immunoSEQ multiplex PCR, the TCRdb table keeps only in-frame clones and is missing some. The repertoire has 200,000 to 300,000 clones, 93% of them found once; the top ten carry about 0.5%. The input for sequencing was peripheral blood, taken on day 0 of AZD1222 vaccination. The source of this sequence is an adult in good health. The genes are TRBV2 and TRBJ2-7; 9 nucleotides line up with TRBD1. CDR3 nucleotide sequence: TGTGCCAGCATGCCGGACAGGGGAGGATACTACGAGCAGTACTTC. Translation: CASMPDRGGYYEQYF.